One sample yielded the 12 T cell receptor beta chains listed below, sequenced in a study of Ad26.COV2.S vaccination and SARS-CoV-2 variants. Treatment in this sample: around 19 received Ad26.COV2.S at low or high dose, single or two shots; 5 received placebo; per-sample allocation not given. The study sampled participants on day 63 after the first vaccine or placebo injection. Profiled with immunoSEQ multiplex PCR; TCRdb holds only in-frame clones, not every one. The profile shows 400,000 to 450,000 clones, 90% of them singletons. This specimen consisted of peripheral blood, obtained in a trial of Ad26.COV2.S vaccine versus placebo. Receptors originate from a person between 18 and 65 years old who received the Ad26.COV2.S COVID-19 vaccine or a placebo.

This chain connects TRBV20-1 to TRBJ2-1; D ambiguous. The V end lost 2 bases, the J end lost 7 bases, and 6 bases lay between the germline ends. The CDR3 consists of 11 residues. Germline loops: CDR1 DFQATT, CDR2 SNEGSKA (reference sequence). Here the CDR3 DNA reads TGCAGTGCTAGAACCTGGAATGAGCAGTTCTTC. Its protein is CSARTWNEQFF.

The chain combines TRBV6-2 or TRBV6-3 with TRBJ2-5; 8 bases fit TRBD2. CDR1 is MNHEY and CDR2 is SVGEGT in the germline V gene. This CDR3 has 15 residues. V trimming: 2 bases; J trimming: 0 bases; junction bases outside the gene matches: 2. As DNA, the CDR3 is TGTGCCAGCAGTTACAAGCGGGGGTACCAAGAGACCCAGTACTTC. Its translation is CASSYKRGYQETQYF.

This chain uses TRBV2 with TRBJ1-1, with unresolved D. The V end lost 3 bases, the J end lost 10 bases, and 9 bases lay between the germline ends. Germline V gives CDR1 SNHLY, CDR2 FYNNEI. The CDR3 is 11 amino acids. CDR3 in amino acids: CASSDESLAFF. The CDR3 nucleotides are TGTGCCAGCAGTGACGAATCCCTAGCTTTCTTT. The whole variable domain, remainder taken from reference TRBV2 and TRBJ1-1, is EPEVTQTPSHQVTQMGQEVILRCVPISNHLYFYWYRQILGQKVEFLVSFYNNEISEKSEIFDDQFSVERPDGSNFTLKIRSTKLEDSAMYFCASSDESLAFFGQGTRLTVV.

The chain is built from TRBV28 and TRBJ2-7, with D possibly matching TRBD1 (5 bases). Germline CDR1 MDHEN, CDR2 SYDVKM. The CDR3 runs 11 residues. The V end lost 9 bases, the J end lost 4 bases, and 10 bases lay between the germline ends. As DNA, the CDR3 is TGTGCCAGTGTAGGGGTATACGAGCAGTACTTC. Translation: CASVGVYEQYF.

The chain carries TRBV30 and TRBJ1-3, with D unresolved. The length of the CDR3 is 18 residues. The ends were cut back, 0 bases at V and 0 bases at J, with 18 bases in the middle. Germline CDR1 reads GTSNPN; CDR2 reads SVGIG (reference sequence). The CDR3 is CAWSVPMGVRPSGNTIYF. The CDR3 coding sequence is TGTGCCTGGAGTGTACCTATGGGAGTCAGACCCTCTGGAAACACCATATATTTT.

The rearrangement links TRBV28 to TRBJ1-5; possibly TRBD1 for D (5 bases). From germline, CDR1 is MDHEN and CDR2 SYDVKM. This CDR3 region has 15 residues. V lost 3 bases and J 0 bases, leaving 9 bases between the germline ends. The CDR3 loop reads CASSLGVDSNQPQHF. CDR3 bases: TGTGCCAGCAGTTTGGGGGTAGATAGCAATCAGCCCCAGCATTTT.

The chain links TRBV18 to TRBJ1-3; D perhaps matches TRBD1 (5 bases). V gave up 1 base and J gave up 0 bases, with 7 bases separating them. The V gene's germline CDR1 is KGHSH and CDR2 LQKENI. This CDR3 spans 15 amino acids. The CDR3 DNA reads TGTGCCAGCTCACCACAGCAGGGCTCTGGAAACACCATATATTTT. Translated: CASSPQQGSGNTIYF.

The chain's CDR3 is CASSTQTGMNTEAFF. The CDR3 bases are TGCGCCAGCAGCACGCAAACAGGGATGAACACTGAAGCTTTCTTT. The rearrangement uses TRBV5-1 and TRBJ1-1; possible D gene TRBD1, 6 bases. The V and J ends lost 4 bases and 0 bases respectively, with 13 bases between them. Germline V gene data show CDR1 as SGHRS and CDR2 as YFSETQ. The CDR3 is 15 residues long.

This clone was counted a single time. This rearrangement joins TRBV18 to TRBJ2-1; no clear D gene. Per the germline V gene, CDR1 is KGHSH and CDR2 is LQKENI. With 0 bases removed from V and 10 bases from J, the gap between germline ends came to 16 bases. This CDR3 comprises 15 residues. The CDR3 coding sequence is TGTGCCAGCTCACCACCCGCAGTTGGTAATGGGGAGCAGTTCTTC. Translation: CASSPPAVGNGEQFF. Full variable domain (remainder filled in from reference TRBV18 and TRBJ2-1): NAGVMQNPRHLVRRRGQEARLRCSPMKGHSHVYWYRQLPEEGLKFMVYLQKENIIDESGMPKERFSAEFPKEGPSILRIQQVVRGDSAAYFCASSPPAVGNGEQFFGPGTRLTVL.

The chain links TRBV18 to TRBJ2-7; 10 bases match TRBD2. Per the germline V gene, CDR1 is KGHSH and CDR2 is LQKENI. The CDR3 runs 17 residues. Unmatched junction bases numbered 13, after V lost 1 base and J lost 7 bases. This CDR3 reads CASSPLGTTAGGGEQYF. The DNA for the CDR3 is TGTGCCAGCTCACCACTTGGGACGACAGCGGGAGGGGGTGAGCAGTACTTC.

This chain uses TRBV19 with TRBJ1-1; D is possibly TRBD1 (5 bases). Trimming removed 0 bases at V and 5 bases at J, with 7 bases between. The germline gives CDR1 LNHDA, CDR2 SQIVND (reference sequence). This CDR3 has 13 residues. CDR3 DNA sequence: TGTGCCAGTAGTATAGACAGACAGACTGAAGCTTTCTTT. This sequence encodes CASSIDRQTEAFF.

The chain is built from TRBV7-3 and TRBJ2-3; D ambiguous. Germline-derived CDR1 and CDR2 are SGHTA and FQGTGA. The ends were cut back, 2 bases at V and 2 bases at J, with 11 bases in the middle. The CDR3 consists of 15 residues. In DNA form, the CDR3 reads TGTGCCAGCAGCTTAGTGGGCAGACTCACAGATACGCAGTATTTT. Protein: CASSLVGRLTDTQYF.